These 15 T cell receptor beta chains originate from one sample sequenced in a study of identical twins (TCRdb year 2016). The library was generated by 5' RACE. TCRdb lists the instrument as Illumina HiSeq 2000. The public reads were reprocessed in TCRdb via fastp at Q25 and MiXCR, keeping in-frame beta chains. Each record represents a unique CDR3 protein, reported with the most common genes and DNA among its rows. The sample records 500,000 to 700,000 distinct CDR3 sequences, roughly 7.2% of which are singletons. The biggest ten clones account for 1.6% of the sample. This sample was shared with a second study, whose subject was yellow fever vaccine responses in identical twins.

The sample taken for sequencing was PBMCs. The receptor source for this set is a woman between 18 and 29 years old in good health.

This clonotype has a count of ten or more. V is TRBV12-3 or TRBV12-4 and J is TRBJ1-5; the D is unclear. V dropped 6 bases and J dropped 15 bases, with 15 bases sitting between them. This CDR3 has 11 amino acids. The CDR3 bases are TGTGCCAGCAGCTCCTCCGGCCCCGCGCATTTT. It is translated as CASSSSGPAHF.

This chain uses TRBV12-3 or TRBV12-4 with TRBJ1-2, with 7 bases that match TRBD1. The V and J ends lost 6 bases and 8 bases, in that order; junction bases with no gene match: 9. The CDR3 sequence is 13 residues long. The CDR3 region is CASRPRTGWGYTF. The CDR3 region has the DNA TGTGCCAGCAGACCGAGGACAGGCTGGGGCTACACCTTC.

This rearrangement joins TRBV6-2 or TRBV6-3 to TRBJ2-7; 12 bases are a match to TRBD1. The CDR3 runs to 15 residues. The ends lost 6 bases at V and 4 bases at J; junction bases unmatched: 7. The germline gives CDR1 MNHEY, CDR2 SVGEGT. The CDR3 region has the DNA TGTGCCAGCAGACCACGGGACAGGGGGCGATACGAGCAGTACTTC. It is translated as CASRPRDRGRYEQYF.

This clonotype was detected many times. The gene calls are TRBV7-3 and TRBJ1-2, with TRBD1 identical over 9 bases. This CDR3 is 15 amino acids long. After removal of 0 bases from V and 6 bases from J, the junction contained 5 bases not matched to a gene. Germline V lookup: CDR1 SGHTA, CDR2 FQGTGA. CDR3 sequence: CASSLTLGDRDGYTF. The CDR3 DNA follows: TGTGCCAGCAGCTTAACGTTAGGGGACAGGGATGGCTACACCTTC.

This clonotype has a count of ten or more. The V and J genes are TRBV3-1 and TRBJ2-1, with TRBD2 identical over 7 bases. After removal of 4 bases from V and 4 bases from J, the junction contained 10 bases not matched to a gene. The CDR3 is made up of 16 amino acids. Germline assignment: CDR1 LGHDT and CDR2 YNNKEL (reference sequence). CDR3 region: CASSPDVLASYNEQFF. The CDR3 DNA is TGTGCCAGCAGCCCTGACGTACTAGCGTCATACAATGAGCAGTTCTTC.

This clonotype was seen repeatedly, ten times or more. The chain uses TRBV15 and TRBJ2-7; D remains unclear. V shed 4 bases and J shed 2 bases, with 12 bases lying between them. The CDR3 runs 14 residues. The V gene's germline CDR1 is LNHNV and CDR2 YYDKDF (reference sequence). CDR3: CATSNRMLPYEQYF. Written as DNA, the CDR3 is TGTGCCACCAGCAACCGTATGTTACCCTACGAGCAGTACTTC. Variable domain in full (rest from reference TRBV15 and TRBJ2-7): DAMVIQNPRYQVTQFGKPVTLSCSQTLNHNVMYWYQQKSSQAPKLLFHYYDKDFNNEADTPDNFQSRRPNTSFCFLDIRSPGLGDTAMYLCATSNRMLPYEQYFGPGTRLTVT.

This clonotype occurred many times. J is TRBJ2-1 and V is TRBV24-1, with TRBD1 matching over 10 bases. The CDR3 has 16 residues. The V and J ends lost 4 bases and 5 bases, in that order; junction bases with no gene match: 7. The germline V gene has CDR1 KGHDR and CDR2 SFDVKD. CDR3 DNA sequence: TGTGCCACCAGTGACCGAGGACAGGGGGGGAACAATGAGCAGTTCTTC. Translating it yields CATSDRGQGGNNEQFF.

This clonotype was seen more than once but under ten times. The rearrangement links TRBV6-1 to TRBJ2-3; 12 positions match TRBD2. Germline CDR1 reads MNHNS; CDR2 reads SASEGT. The CDR3 totals 16 residues. V dropped 4 bases and J dropped 4; count of bases not matched to a gene: 6. The CDR3 spells CASSGRLAGEPDTQYF. CDR3 DNA sequence: TGTGCCAGCAGTGGACGACTAGCGGGAGAACCAGATACGCAGTATTTT.

This clonotype was counted ten times or more. This chain links TRBV20-1 with TRBJ2-5; possible D gene TRBD1, 6 bases. Trimming shortened V by 6 bases and J by 1 base, and 18 bases separated the two germline ends. The CDR3 consists of 15 residues. Germline V gene lookup returns CDR1 DFQATT and CDR2 SNEGSKA (reference sequence). The CDR3 sequence is CSAQGLMGGQETQYF. CDR3 nucleotides: TGCAGTGCCCAGGGGTTAATGGGCGGCCAAGAGACCCAGTACTTC.

This chain uses TRBV10-2 with TRBJ2-1; D is perhaps TRBD2 (5 bases). This CDR3 is built from 15 residues. CDR1 is WSHSY, CDR2 SAAADI, per germline. V was shortened by 2 bases and J by 9 bases, with 17 bases between the two germline ends. In DNA form, the CDR3 reads TGCGCCAGCAGTGAGCACAATCGGGAAGGCGGTGAGCAGTTCTTC. Translating it yields CASSEHNREGGEQFF.

Worth noting for this clonotype: Given a much more abundant clone one base away, this may be a read error. This chain connects TRBV6-5 to TRBJ2-3; TRBD1 is a possible D gene (7 bases). CDR1 MNHEY and CDR2 SVGAGI come from the germline V gene. The CDR3 runs 14 residues. The CDR3 is CASSYSQGEDTQCF. In DNA form, the CDR3 reads TGTGCCAGCAGTTACTCGCAGGGGGAGGATACGCAGTGTTTT.

This clonotype was observed at least ten times. The chain has TRBV5-1 and TRBJ2-7; 8 bases are a match to TRBD2. The length of the CDR3 is 16 residues. Losses at the gene ends were 4 bases for V and 0 bases for J; bases not matched to a gene: 9. Germline CDR1 and CDR2: SGHRS and YFSETQ. CDR3 DNA sequence: TGCGCCAGCAGCCGGGGACTAGGCCCCAGCTCCTACGAGCAGTACGTC. Translated: CASSRGLGPSSYEQYV.

This clonotype was seen a handful of times. The chain joins TRBV20-1 to TRBJ1-5; no clear D gene. Germline V gene lookup returns CDR1 DFQATT and CDR2 SNEGSKA (reference sequence). Between the trimmed V and J ends, which lost 3 bases and 2 bases, there was a span of 11 bases. This CDR3 is built from 14 residues. Here the CDR3 reads CSASWVGGNQPQHF. The CDR3 nucleotides read TGCAGTGCTAGCTGGGTGGGTGGCAATCAGCCCCAGCATTTT.

This clonotype has more than one count but fewer than ten. J is TRBJ1-5 and V is TRBV6-4; D gene unclear. There are 13 residues in the CDR3. Per the germline V gene, CDR1 is MRHNA and CDR2 is SNTAGT. The V gene lost 5 bases and the J gene lost 8 bases, with 13 bases spanning the gap. The CDR3 is CASSRTPEEPQHF. The CDR3 DNA reads as TGTGCCAGCAGTCGGACCCCGGAGGAGCCCCAGCATTTT.

The sample holds many counts of this clonotype. J is TRBJ2-1 and V is TRBV15; 10 nucleotides match TRBD2. This CDR3 has 16 amino acids. Germline CDR1 reads LNHNV; CDR2 reads YYDKDF (reference sequence). V was pared by 0 bases and J by 6 bases, with 5 bases of the junction left unmatched. CDR3 bases: TGTGCCACCAGCAGAGATTCGGGGACTAGCGTCAATGAGCAGTTCTTC. This gives the protein CATSRDSGTSVNEQFF.